This TCR beta chain emerged from a study of blood T cell repertoires in COVID-19. For the study at large: The United States, Italy and Spain supplied acute and convalescent COVID-19 samples. PBMCs, B-cell-depleted T cells, or T cells provided the cDNA or gDNA that made up the material.

Germline V gene sequence: CDR1 SNHLY, CDR2 FYNNEI. This CDR3 has 16 amino acids. Trimming took 2 bases from V and 3 from J, leaving 16 bases between them. Repertoires were generated with immunoSEQ multiplex PCR, while TCRdb's copy carries only in-frame clones and drops some. The profile covers 300,000 to 350,000 clones, with roughly 84% appearing a single time and more than 0.8% taken by the ten largest. The chain couples TRBV2 to TRBJ1-1; no clear D. Specimen: PBMCs or T cells enriched from blood (not recorded which). This sequence originates from a woman in her 30s who had recovered from COVID-19. In nucleotides, the CDR3 is TGTGCCAGCAGTGAATTTAAAAGTACTCGGGACACTGAAGCTTTCTTT. Protein sequence: CASSEFKSTRDTEAFF.